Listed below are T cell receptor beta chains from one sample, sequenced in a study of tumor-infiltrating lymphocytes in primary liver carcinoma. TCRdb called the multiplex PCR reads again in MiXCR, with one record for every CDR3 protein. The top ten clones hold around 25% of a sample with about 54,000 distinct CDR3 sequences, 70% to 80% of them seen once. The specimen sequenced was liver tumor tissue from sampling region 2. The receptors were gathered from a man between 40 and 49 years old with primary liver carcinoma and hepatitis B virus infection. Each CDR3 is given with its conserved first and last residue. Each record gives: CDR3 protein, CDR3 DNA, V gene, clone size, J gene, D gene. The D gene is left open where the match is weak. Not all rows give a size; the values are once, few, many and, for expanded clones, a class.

CAGSASTGVNRQETQYF,TGTGCCGGCAGCGCTAGCACGGGGGTAAACCGCCAAGAGACCCAGTATTTC,TRBV6-1,NA,TRBJ2-5,NA
CASSVLAGGDTGELFF,TGTGCCAGCAGTGTACTAGCGGGAGGCGACACCGGGGAGCTGTTTTTT,TRBV6-4,many,TRBJ2-2,TRBD2
CARHGQGETQHF,TGTGCCCGCCATGGACAGGGAGAGACCCAGCACTTC,TRBV6-5,NA,TRBJ2-5,TRBD1
CASNLARDSGSYNEQFF,TGCGCCAGCAACTTGGCACGGGACTCCGGATCCTACAATGAGCAGTTCTTC,TRBV5-1,NA,TRBJ2-1,NA
CASSLVELAGIGEQFF,TGTGCCAGCAGCTTAGTGGAGCTAGCGGGAATCGGGGAGCAGTTTTTT,TRBV11-2,NA,TRBJ2-2,TRBD2
CASSLLETAGQFF,TGTGCCAGCAGCTTATTAGAGACGGCTGGACAGTTCTTC,TRBV7-9,NA,TRBJ2-1,NA
CTCCQDWGQAGYGYTF,TGTACCTGCTGCCAAGATTGGGGGCAGGCTGGCTATGGCTACACCTTC,TRBV4-2,NA,TRBJ1-2,NA
CACSPHGGDNEQYF,TGTGCCTGCAGTCCCCACGGGGGGGATAACGAGCAGTATTTC,TRBV6-5,NA,TRBJ2-7,TRBD2
CASCLEENYGCTF,TGTGCCAGCTGCTTAGAGGAGAACTATGGCTGCACCTTC,TRBV11-2,NA,TRBJ1-2,NA
CASSLFPSYEQYF,TGTGCCAGCAGTTTATTTCCATCCTACGAGCAGTACTTC,TRBV27,NA,TRBJ2-7,NA
CSVAGTGDAAYGYTF,TGCAGTGTAGCCGGGACAGGGGACGCTGCCTATGGCTACACCTTC,TRBV29-1,NA,TRBJ1-2,TRBD1
CASSPRRGLVGNEPFF,TGTGCCAGCAGCCCCCGCCGGGGCCTCGTTGGCAATGAGCCGTTCTTC,TRBV7-3,NA,TRBJ2-1,NA
CSVGPPTSSYNGQFF,TGCAGCGTGGGGCCTCCTACCAGCTCCTACAATGGCCAGTTCTTC,TRBV29-1,once,TRBJ2-1,NA
CASRAGYKSGANVLTF,TGTGCCAGCAGGGCAGGGTACAAATCCGGGGCCAACGTCCTCACTTTC,TRBV6-5,NA,TRBJ2-6,NA
CASSFGQGWVETQYF,TGTGCCAGCAGCTTCGGACAGGGCTGGGTAGAGACCCAGTACTTC,TRBV5-4,many,TRBJ2-5,TRBD1
CATTGDWARELFF,TGTGCCACCACAGGGGACTGGGCCCGGGAGCTGTTTTTT,TRBV2,NA,TRBJ2-2,NA
CASTKGDSAYYEQYF,TGTGCCAGCACTAAGGGGGATTCGGCCTACTACGAGCAGTACTTC,TRBV2,few,TRBJ2-7,NA
CASSQDFNGSSYEQHF,TGCGCCAGCAGCCAAGATTTTAACGGAAGCTCCTATGAGCAGCACTTC,TRBV4-1,NA,TRBJ2-7,NA
CASSYTGKNEQSF,TGTGCCAGCAGTTACACTGGCAAAAATGAGCAGTCCTTC,TRBV6-5,NA,TRBJ2-1,NA
CNVGNGGRIRGSYNEQLF,TGCAACGTTGGTAATGGCGGGAGAATCAGGGGCTCCTACAATGAGCAGCTCTTC,TRBV29-1,NA,TRBJ2-1,NA
CAGSLVALSGTGELSF,TGTGCCGGCAGCTTAGTGGCGCTATCGGGAACCGGGGAGCTGTCTTTT,TRBV11-2,few,TRBJ2-2,NA
CASSLGTSNEQFF,TGCGCCAGCAGCTTGGGGACTAGCAATGAGCAGTTCTTC,TRBV5-1,many,TRBJ2-1,TRBD2
CASSSSGDYRASYEQYF,TGTGCCAGCAGTTCCTCAGGGGACTACAGGGCCTCCTACGAGCAGTACTTC,TRBV28,many,TRBJ2-7,NA
CNVEGLGREQYF,TGCAACGTTGAAGGTCTAGGGAGAGAGCAGTACTTC,TRBV29-1,NA,TRBJ2-7,NA
CASSPRDMGLLSGANVLTF,TGTGCCAGCAGTCCCCGGGACATGGGGTTACTATCTGGGGCCAACGTCCTGACTTTC,TRBV12-3/TRBV12-4,NA,TRBJ2-6,NA
CSVKYEGYGYTF,TGCAGCGTTAAATACGAGGGCTATGGCTACACCTTC,TRBV29-1,NA,TRBJ1-2,NA
CASSQPGQGWDEQFF,TGTGCCAGCAGTCAACCTGGACAGGGATGGGATGAGCAGTTCTTC,TRBV2,NA,TRBJ2-1,TRBD1
CASGQERTRSYEQYF,TGTGCCAGCGGCCAGGAACGGACAAGATCCTACGAGCAGTACTTC,TRBV4-2,NA,TRBJ2-7,NA
CASSLVGIGSVNEKLFF,TGTGCCAGCAGCTTAGTTGGGATAGGCTCCGTCAATGAAAAACTGTTTTTT,TRBV11-2,NA,TRBJ1-4,NA
CASSPGGAQETQYF,TGTGCCAGCAGCCCAGGGGGGGCCCAAGAGACCCAGTACTTC,TRBV7-2,NA,TRBJ2-5,NA
CPSTRTADYGANVLTF,TGTCCCAGTACCAGGACAGCGGACTATGGGGCCAACGTCCTGACTTTC,TRBV6-1,NA,TRBJ2-6,NA
CASSPVAHSAEAFF,TGTGCCAGCTCACCCGTAGCTCACTCAGCTGAAGCTTTCTTT,TRBV18,NA,TRBJ1-1,NA
CASSQESTSGNEQFF,TGCGCCAGTAGCCAAGAGTCAACTAGCGGGAATGAGCAGTTCTTC,TRBV4-1,NA,TRBJ2-1,TRBD2
CDSSYSVRVGYTF,TGTGACAGCAGTTACTCCGTACGGGTAGGCTACACCTTC,TRBV6-2/TRBV6-3,NA,TRBJ1-2,NA
CASSEVGQSHYGNTIYF,TGTGCCAGCAGTGAAGTGGGACAGAGTCACTATGGAAACACCATATATTTT,TRBV6-1,NA,TRBJ1-3,TRBD1
CASSLRLAGGERTQYF,TGTGCCAGCAGTTTGAGACTAGCGGGAGGCGAACGGACCCAGTACTTC,TRBV28,many,TRBJ2-5,TRBD2
CASSPDYNEQLF,TGTGCCAGCAGCCCGGACTACAATGAGCAACTCTTC,TRBV11-2,NA,TRBJ2-1,NA
CASTLVSGLTNYGYTF,TGTGCCAGCACCTTGGTTTCGGGCCTTACTAACTATGGCTACACCTTC,TRBV5-5,few,TRBJ1-2,NA
CVSSDRLAGYNEQFF,TGTGTCAGCAGCGATCGATTAGCGGGATACAATGAGCAGTTCTTC,TRBV5-4,few,TRBJ2-1,TRBD2
CASSQDTGSTDTKYF,TGTGCCAGCAGCCAAGATACGGGAAGCACAGATACCAAGTATTTT,TRBV4-2,NA,TRBJ2-3,NA
CSARGKTVGHYEQYF,TGCAGTGCTAGGGGTAAGACTGTAGGACACTACGAGCAGTACTTC,TRBV20-1,NA,TRBJ2-7,NA
CASSSLASGGMGGELFF,TGTGCCAGCAGCTCCCTTGCAAGCGGAGGGATGGGCGGGGAGCTGTTTTTT,TRBV7-8,NA,TRBJ2-2,NA
CASSPDRANEKLFF,TGCGCCAGCAGCCCAGACAGGGCAAATGAAAAACTGTTTTTT,TRBV4-1,NA,TRBJ1-4,TRBD1
CASSLSGQNEQFF,TGTGCCAGCAGCTTAAGTGGTCAAAATGAGCAGTTCTTC,TRBV7-3,NA,TRBJ2-1,NA
CASSELAGVSSYEQYF,TGTGCAAGCAGCGAACTAGCGGGAGTGTCCTCCTACGAGCAGTACTTC,TRBV4-2,NA,TRBJ2-7,TRBD2